The rows below give T cell receptor beta chains drawn from one sample of a study of blood T cell repertoires in COVID-19. Here immunoSEQ multiplex PCR was the method, and the copy in TCRdb shows in-frame clones only, minus some. Found here are 75,000 to 100,000 clones, less than 90% of them singletons; the top ten hold approximately 10%. The source material was peripheral blood. The receptors were gathered from a human donor in a cohort sampled during active COVID-19. CDR3s include the opening cysteine and the closing phenylalanine or tryptophan. A D gene is named only where the DNA matches it firmly. A clone size is listed for some rows: how often the clone was seen (once, few, many), or a class if it is expanded.

cdr3_length j_call d_call clone_size v_call cdr3_nt cdr3_aa
13 TRBJ1-5 TRBD1 . TRBV10-3 TGTGCCATCAGGACAGGGGGGAATCAGCCCCAGCATTTT CAIRTGGNQPQHF
15 TRBJ1-4 TRBD1 . TRBV10-2 TGCGCCAGCAGTCTACAGGGGGCGCGGAGCGAAAAACTGTTTTTT CASSLQGARSEKLFF
12 TRBJ1-1 . . TRBV11-2 TGTGCCAGCAGCTTGAGTAACACTGAAGCTTTCTTT CASSLSNTEAFF
15 TRBJ2-2 TRBD2 few TRBV19 TGTGCCAGTAGTGTCGGGACTAGCTTCACCGGGGAGCTGTTTTTT CASSVGTSFTGELFF
15 TRBJ2-7 TRBD1 . TRBV6-5 TGTGCCAGCACCACAGGAGGACAGGGGGCCTACGAGCAGTACTTC CASTTGGQGAYEQYF
13 TRBJ1-6 . . TRBV5-1 TGCGCCAGCACCCAGGACAGTAATTCACCCCTCCACTTT CASTQDSNSPLHF
16 TRBJ2-3 TRBD2 . TRBV7-7 TGTGCTAGCAGCCAGGGGACTAGCGGATTCACAGATACGCAGTATTTT CASSQGTSGFTDTQYF
14 TRBJ2-1 . . TRBV7-7 TGTGCTAGCAGCTTTAGTTCAGCGGAACCCGAGCAGTTCTTC CASSFSSAEPEQFF
17 TRBJ2-2 TRBD2 . TRBV5-1 TGCGCCAGCAGCTTGGCTAGCGGGAGGGCCGGAACCGGGGAGCTGTTTTTT CASSLASGRAGTGELFF
15 TRBJ1-4 TRBD1 . TRBV27 TGTGCCAGCAGTACTAATAGGGGGCTTGGTGAAAAACTGTTTTTT CASSTNRGLGEKLFF
14 TRBJ2-7 . . TRBV7-2 TGTGCCAGCAGCTTAGTGTCAGGAACCTACGAGCAGTACTTC CASSLVSGTYEQYF
14 TRBJ1-2 TRBD1 . TRBV6-5 TGTGCCAGCAGCCGACAACAGGGGGGCTATGGCTACACCTTC CASSRQQGGYGYTF
15 TRBJ1-1 . once TRBV7-8 TGTGCCAGCAGCTTAGTAGCGGGGGCGAACACTGAAGCTTTCTTT CASSLVAGANTEAFF
18 TRBJ1-3 TRBD1 . TRBV4-1 TGCGCCAGCAGCCAAGATAGGGACAGGGGGCACCTCGGAGACACCATATATTTT CASSQDRDRGHLGDTIYF
16 TRBJ2-1 TRBD2 . TRBV14 TGTGCCAGCAGCCAAGATAATGCGGGAGAGGGCGGGGAGCAGTTCTTC CASSQDNAGEGGEQFF
16 TRBJ2-7 . . TRBV6-2/TRBV6-3 TGTGCCAGCAGTTACTCGGTCAGGATCTTCTCCTACGAGCAGTACTTC CASSYSVRIFSYEQYF
18 TRBJ1-5 . . TRBV7-2 TGTGCCAGCAGCTTACAGGGGTCCTCTTATTATAGCAATCAGCCCCAGCATTTT CASSLQGSSYYSNQPQHF
14 TRBJ2-2 TRBD1 . TRBV19 TGTGCCAGTAGCCTAGGAGGTACGGGACAGAACCTGTTTTTT CASSLGGTGQNLFF
15 TRBJ1-1 . . TRBV11-2 TGTGCCAGCAGCTTATTTGCAGGGGCTAACACTGAAGCTTTCTTT CASSLFAGANTEAFF
16 TRBJ2-3 . . TRBV3-1/TRBV3-2 TGTGCCAGCAGCCCCCTAATGGGAGTAATTTCGAATACGCAGTATTTT CASSPLMGVISNTQYF
12 TRBJ1-4 . . TRBV28 TGTGCCACCAAGGGGGATGGGGAAAAACTGTTTTTT CATKGDGEKLFF
13 TRBJ2-1 TRBD2 . TRBV5-8 TGTGCCAGCAGACGGGAGGTCTTTTTGGAGCAGTTCTTC CASRREVFLEQFF
16 TRBJ2-3 . . TRBV6-2/TRBV6-3 TGTGCCAGCAGTTACTCGACTGACCGGAGCGCAGATACGCAGTATTTT CASSYSTDRSADTQYF
14 TRBJ2-7 TRBD1 . TRBV27 TGTGCCAGCAGTGTAGGACAGGGAGCCTACGAGCAGTACTTC CASSVGQGAYEQYF
20 TRBJ2-2 TRBD2 . TRBV6-2/TRBV6-3 TGTGCCAGCAGCTTACTACCGGGACTAGCGGGGGCGTCGAACACCGGGGAGCTGTTTTTT CASSLLPGLAGASNTGELFF
14 TRBJ2-1 . few TRBV18 TGTGCCAGCTCACCCACTCACAGCACCCATGAGCAGTTCTTC CASSPTHSTHEQFF
20 TRBJ2-6 TRBD1 . TRBV19 TGTGCCAGTAGTATAGATCGAGGAGGACAGGGATTCTCTGGGGCCAACGTCCTGACTTTC CASSIDRGGQGFSGANVLTF
15 TRBJ1-3 . . TRBV5-5 TGTGCCAGCAGCTTGAGGTGGGGAGCAGGAAACACCATATATTTT CASSLRWGAGNTIYF
19 TRBJ1-3 . many TRBV4-1 TGCGCCAGCAGCCATCCACGCCGGGACACCTTCGAGAAGCGGAACACCATATATTTT CASSHPRRDTFEKRNTIYF